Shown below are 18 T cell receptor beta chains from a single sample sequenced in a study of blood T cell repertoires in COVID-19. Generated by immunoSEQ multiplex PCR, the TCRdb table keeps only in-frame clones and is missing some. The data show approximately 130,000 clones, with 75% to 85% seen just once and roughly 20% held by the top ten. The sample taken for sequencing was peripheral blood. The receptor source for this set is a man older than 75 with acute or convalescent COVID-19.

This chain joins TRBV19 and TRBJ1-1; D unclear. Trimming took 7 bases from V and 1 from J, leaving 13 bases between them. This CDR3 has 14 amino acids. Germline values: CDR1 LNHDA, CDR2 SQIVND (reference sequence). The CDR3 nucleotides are TGTGCCAGTACATTAGGGAGCTCGAACACTGAAGCTTTCTTT. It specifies CASTLGSSNTEAFF.

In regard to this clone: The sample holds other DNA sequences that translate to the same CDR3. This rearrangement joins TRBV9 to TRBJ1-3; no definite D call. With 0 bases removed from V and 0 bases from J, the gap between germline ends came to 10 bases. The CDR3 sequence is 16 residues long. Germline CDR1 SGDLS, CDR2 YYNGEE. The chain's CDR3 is CASSVGALSSGNTIYF. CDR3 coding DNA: TGTGCCAGCAGCGTAGGGGCCTTGAGCTCTGGAAACACCATATATTTT. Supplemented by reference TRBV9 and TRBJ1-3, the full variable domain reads DSGVTQTPKHLITATGQRVTLRCSPRSGDLSVYWYQQSLDQGLQFLIQYYNGEERAKGNILERFSAQQFPDLHSELNLSSLELGDSALYFCASSVGALSSGNTIYFGEGSWLTVV.

The CDR3 region is CAWSVPGDRQYF. CDR3 DNA sequence: TGTGCCTGGAGTGTACCGGGGGACCGCCAGTACTTC. This chain joins TRBV30 and TRBJ2-5; maybe TRBD2 (6 bases). Deletions cut 0 bases from V and 10 bases from J, with 12 bases between. Germline loops: CDR1 GTSNPN, CDR2 SVGIG (reference sequence). The CDR3 length is 12 residues.

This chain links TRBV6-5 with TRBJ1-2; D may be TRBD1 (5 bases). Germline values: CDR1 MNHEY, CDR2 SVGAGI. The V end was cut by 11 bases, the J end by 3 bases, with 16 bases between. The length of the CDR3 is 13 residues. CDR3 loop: CACTAAGHYGYTF. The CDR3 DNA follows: TGTGCCTGCACCGCGGCAGGGCACTATGGCTACACCTTC.

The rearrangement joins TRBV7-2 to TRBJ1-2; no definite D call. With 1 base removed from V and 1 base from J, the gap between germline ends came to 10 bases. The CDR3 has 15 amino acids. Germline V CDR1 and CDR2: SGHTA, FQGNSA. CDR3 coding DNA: TGTGCCAGCAGCTTAGTTTTCGCGGATAACTATGGCTACACCTTC. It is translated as CASSLVFADNYGYTF.

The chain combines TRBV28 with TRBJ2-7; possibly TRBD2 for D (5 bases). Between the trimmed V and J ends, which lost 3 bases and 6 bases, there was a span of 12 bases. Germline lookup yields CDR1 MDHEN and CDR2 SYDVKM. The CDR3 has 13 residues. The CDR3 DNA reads TGTGCCAGCAGTTTTCTTCTGGAGGCCGAGCAGTACTTC. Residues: CASSFLLEAEQYF. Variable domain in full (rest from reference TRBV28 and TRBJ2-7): DVKVTQSSRYLVKRTGEKVFLECVQDMDHENMFWYRQDPGLGLRLIYFSYDVKMKEKGDIPEGYSVSREKKERFSLILESASTNQTSMYLCASSFLLEAEQYFGPGTRLTVT.

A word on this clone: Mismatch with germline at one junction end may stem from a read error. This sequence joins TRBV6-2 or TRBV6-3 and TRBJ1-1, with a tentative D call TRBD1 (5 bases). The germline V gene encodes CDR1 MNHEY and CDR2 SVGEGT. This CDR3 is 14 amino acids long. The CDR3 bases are TGTACCAGCAGTTTAGCAGCGCTGAGGCGGGGCGCTTTCTTT. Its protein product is CTSSLAALRRGAFF.

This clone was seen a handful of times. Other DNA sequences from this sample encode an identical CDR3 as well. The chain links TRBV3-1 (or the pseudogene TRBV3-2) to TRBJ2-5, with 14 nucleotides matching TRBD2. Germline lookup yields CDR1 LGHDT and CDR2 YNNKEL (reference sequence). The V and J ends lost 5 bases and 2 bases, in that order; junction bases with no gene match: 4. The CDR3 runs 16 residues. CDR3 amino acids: CASSYGLAGGQETQYF. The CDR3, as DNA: TGTGCCAGCAGCTATGGACTAGCGGGGGGTCAAGAGACCCAGTACTTC.

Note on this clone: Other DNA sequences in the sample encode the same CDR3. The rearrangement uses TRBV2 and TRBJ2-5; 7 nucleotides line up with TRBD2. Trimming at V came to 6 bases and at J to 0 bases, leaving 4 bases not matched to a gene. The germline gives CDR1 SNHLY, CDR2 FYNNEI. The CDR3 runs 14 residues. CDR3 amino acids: CASRAGTNQETQYF. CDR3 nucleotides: TGTGCCAGCAGAGCCGGGACTAACCAAGAGACCCAGTACTTC.

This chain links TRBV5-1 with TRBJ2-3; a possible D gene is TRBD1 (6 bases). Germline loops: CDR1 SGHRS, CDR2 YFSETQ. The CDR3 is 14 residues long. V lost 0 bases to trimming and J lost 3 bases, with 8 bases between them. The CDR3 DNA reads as TGCGCCAGCAGCTTGGGACAGGAAACAGATACGCAGTATTTT. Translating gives CASSLGQETDTQYF.

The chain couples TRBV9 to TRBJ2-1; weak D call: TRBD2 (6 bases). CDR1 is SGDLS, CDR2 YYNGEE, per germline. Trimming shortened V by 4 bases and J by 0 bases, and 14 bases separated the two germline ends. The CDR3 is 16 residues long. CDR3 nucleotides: TGTGCCAGCAGCCCTCGACGGGGGAGCTCCTACAATGAGCAGTTCTTC. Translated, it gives CASSPRRGSSYNEQFF.

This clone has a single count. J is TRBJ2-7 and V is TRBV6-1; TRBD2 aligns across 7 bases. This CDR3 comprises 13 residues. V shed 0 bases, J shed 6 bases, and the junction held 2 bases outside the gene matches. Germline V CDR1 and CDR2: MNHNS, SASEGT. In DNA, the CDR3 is TGTGCCAGCAGTGAAGCGGGAGGGCGCGAGCAGTACTTC. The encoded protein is CASSEAGGREQYF.

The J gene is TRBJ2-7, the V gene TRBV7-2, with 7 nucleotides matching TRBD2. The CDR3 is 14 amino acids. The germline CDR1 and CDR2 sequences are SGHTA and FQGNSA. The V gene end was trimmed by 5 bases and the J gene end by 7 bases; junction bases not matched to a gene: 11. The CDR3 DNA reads TGTGCCAGCAGCCCCACTAGCGCCCTCGTGGAGCAGTACTTC. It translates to CASSPTSALVEQYF.

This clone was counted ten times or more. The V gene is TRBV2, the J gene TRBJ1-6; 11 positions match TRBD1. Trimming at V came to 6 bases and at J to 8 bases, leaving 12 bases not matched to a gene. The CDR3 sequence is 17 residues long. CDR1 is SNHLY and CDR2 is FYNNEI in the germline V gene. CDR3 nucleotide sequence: TGTGCCAGCAGCGCGGACAGGGGGCGACCGACTGATTCACCCCTCCACTTT. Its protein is CASSADRGRPTDSPLHF.

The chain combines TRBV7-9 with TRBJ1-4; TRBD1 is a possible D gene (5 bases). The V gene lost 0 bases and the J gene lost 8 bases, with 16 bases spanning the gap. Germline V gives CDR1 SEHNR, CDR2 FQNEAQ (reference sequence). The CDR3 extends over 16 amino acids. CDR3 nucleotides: TGTGCCAGCAGCTTAGCCCGAGGCAGGGTGGGGGAAAAACTGTTTTTT. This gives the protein CASSLARGRVGEKLFF.

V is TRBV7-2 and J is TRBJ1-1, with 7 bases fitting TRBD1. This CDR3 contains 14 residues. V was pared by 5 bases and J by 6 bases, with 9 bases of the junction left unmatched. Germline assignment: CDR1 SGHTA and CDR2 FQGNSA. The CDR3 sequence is CASSPGGGIAEAFF. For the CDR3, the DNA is TGTGCCAGCAGCCCAGGGGGTGGCATTGCTGAAGCTTTCTTT. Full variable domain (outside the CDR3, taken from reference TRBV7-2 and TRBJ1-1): GAGVSQSPSNKVTEKGKDVELRCDPISGHTALYWYRQSLGQGLEFLIYFQGNSAPDKSGLPSDRFSAERTGGSVSTLTIQRTQQEDSAVYLCASSPGGGIAEAFFGQGTRLTVV.

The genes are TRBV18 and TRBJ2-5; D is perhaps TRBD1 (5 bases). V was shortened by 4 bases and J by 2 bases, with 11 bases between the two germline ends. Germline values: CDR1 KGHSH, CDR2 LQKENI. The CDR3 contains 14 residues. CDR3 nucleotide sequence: TGTGCCAGCTCACAAACAGGAAAACAAGAGACCCAGTACTTC. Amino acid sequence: CASSQTGKQETQYF.

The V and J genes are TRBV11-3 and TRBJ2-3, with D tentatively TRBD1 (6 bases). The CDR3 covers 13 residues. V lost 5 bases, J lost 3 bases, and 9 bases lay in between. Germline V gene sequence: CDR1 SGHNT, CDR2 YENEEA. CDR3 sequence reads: CASSRRGTDTQYF. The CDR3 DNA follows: TGTGCCAGCAGCCGCAGGGGAACAGATACGCAGTATTTT.